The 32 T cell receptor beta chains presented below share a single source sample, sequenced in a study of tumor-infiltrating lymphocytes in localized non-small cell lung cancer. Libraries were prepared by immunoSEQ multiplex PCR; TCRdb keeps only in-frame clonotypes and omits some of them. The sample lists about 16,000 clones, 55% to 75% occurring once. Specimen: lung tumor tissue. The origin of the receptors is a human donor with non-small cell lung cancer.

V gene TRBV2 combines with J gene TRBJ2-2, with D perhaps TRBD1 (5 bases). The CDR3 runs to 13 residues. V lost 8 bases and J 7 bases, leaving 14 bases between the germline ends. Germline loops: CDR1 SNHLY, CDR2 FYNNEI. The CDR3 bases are TGTGCCAGCGGGGCGCGAGGCGGCGGGGAGCTGTTTTTT. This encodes CASGARGGGELFF. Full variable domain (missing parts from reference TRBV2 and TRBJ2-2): EPEVTQTPSHQVTQMGQEVILRCVPISNHLYFYWYRQILGQKVEFLVSFYNNEISEKSEIFDDQFSVERPDGSNFTLKIRSTKLEDSAMYFCASGARGGGELFFGEGSRLTVL.

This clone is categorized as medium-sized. The CDR3 sequence is CASSWGSYINTEAFF. CDR3 DNA: TGCGCCAGCAGCTGGGGCTCTTACATCAACACTGAAGCTTTCTTT. The chain links TRBV5-1 to TRBJ1-1; D may be TRBD1 (5 bases). This CDR3 contains 15 residues. Between the trimmed V and J ends, which lost 3 bases and 2 bases, there was a span of 14 bases. Looked up from germline, CDR1 is SGHRS and CDR2 is YFSETQ.

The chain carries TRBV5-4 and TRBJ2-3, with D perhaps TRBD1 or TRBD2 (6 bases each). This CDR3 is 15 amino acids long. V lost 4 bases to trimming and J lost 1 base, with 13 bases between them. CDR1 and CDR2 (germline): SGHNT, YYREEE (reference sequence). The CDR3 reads CASSAKGGGTDTQYF. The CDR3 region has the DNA TGTGCCAGCAGCGCGAAGGGGGGAGGCACAGATACGCAGTATTTT.

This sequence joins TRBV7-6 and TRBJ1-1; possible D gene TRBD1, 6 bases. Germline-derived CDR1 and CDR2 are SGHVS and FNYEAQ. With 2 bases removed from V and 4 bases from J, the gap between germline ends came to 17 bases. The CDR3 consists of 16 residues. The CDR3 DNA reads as TGTGCCAGCAGCTTAAGCCCCGGGGGGCAGAGCACTGAAGCTTTCTTT. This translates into CASSLSPGGQSTEAFF.

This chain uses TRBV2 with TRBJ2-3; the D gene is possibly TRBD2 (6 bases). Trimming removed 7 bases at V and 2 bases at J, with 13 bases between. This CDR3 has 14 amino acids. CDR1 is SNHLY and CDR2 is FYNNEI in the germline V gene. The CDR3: CASKAGTSTDTQYF. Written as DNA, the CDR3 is TGTGCCAGCAAAGCCGGGACTTCCACAGATACGCAGTATTTT.

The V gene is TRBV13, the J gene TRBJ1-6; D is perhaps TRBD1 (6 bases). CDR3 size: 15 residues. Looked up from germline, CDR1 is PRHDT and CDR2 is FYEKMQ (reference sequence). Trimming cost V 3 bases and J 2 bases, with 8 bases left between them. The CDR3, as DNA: TGTGCCAGCAGCTTCAGGGGACCCTATAATTCACCCCTCCACTTT. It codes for CASSFRGPYNSPLHF.

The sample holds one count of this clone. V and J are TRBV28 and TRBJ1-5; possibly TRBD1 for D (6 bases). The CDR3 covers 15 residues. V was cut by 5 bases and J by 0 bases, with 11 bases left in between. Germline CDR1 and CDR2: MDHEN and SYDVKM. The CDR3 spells CASSPQGYSNQPQHF. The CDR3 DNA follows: TGTGCCAGCAGTCCTCAGGGGTATAGCAATCAGCCCCAGCATTTT.

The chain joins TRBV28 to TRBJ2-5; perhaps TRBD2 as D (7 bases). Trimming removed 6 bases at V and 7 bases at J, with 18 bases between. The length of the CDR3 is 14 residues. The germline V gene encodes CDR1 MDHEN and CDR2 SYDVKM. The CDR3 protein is CASSTGGGSWTQYF. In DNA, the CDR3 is TGTGCCAGCAGCACCGGGGGCGGGAGCTGGACCCAGTACTTC.

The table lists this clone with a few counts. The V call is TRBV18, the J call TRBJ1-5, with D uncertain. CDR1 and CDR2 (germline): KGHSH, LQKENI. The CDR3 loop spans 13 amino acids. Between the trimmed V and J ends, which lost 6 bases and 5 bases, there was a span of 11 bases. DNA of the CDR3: TGTGCCAGCTCCCCAGGTCGCGATCAGCCCCAGCATTTT. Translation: CASSPGRDQPQHF.

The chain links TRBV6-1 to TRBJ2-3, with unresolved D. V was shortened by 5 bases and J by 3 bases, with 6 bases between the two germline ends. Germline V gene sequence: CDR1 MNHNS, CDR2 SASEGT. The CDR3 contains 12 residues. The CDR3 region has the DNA TGTGCCAGCAGTTTAGGGACAGATACGCAGTATTTT. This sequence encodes CASSLGTDTQYF.

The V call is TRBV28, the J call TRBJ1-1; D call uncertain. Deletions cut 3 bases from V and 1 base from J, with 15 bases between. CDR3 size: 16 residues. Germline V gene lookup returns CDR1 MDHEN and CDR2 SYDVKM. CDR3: CASSFPLQWGNTEAFF. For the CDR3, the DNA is TGTGCCAGCAGTTTTCCCCTCCAGTGGGGGAACACTGAAGCTTTCTTT.

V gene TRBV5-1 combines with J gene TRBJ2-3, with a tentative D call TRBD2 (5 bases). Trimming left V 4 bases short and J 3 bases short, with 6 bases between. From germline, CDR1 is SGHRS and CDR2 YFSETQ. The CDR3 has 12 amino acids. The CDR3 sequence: CASSPGTDTQYF. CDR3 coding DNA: TGCGCCAGCAGCCCGGGGACAGATACGCAGTATTTT.

The CDR3 nucleotides read TGTGCCAGCAGCCGTTCAGCGGGAGAATTCTTATACGAGCAGTACTTC. As protein: CASSRSAGEFLYEQYF. The J gene is TRBJ2-7, the V gene TRBV27; TRBD2 agrees at 8 bases. CDR1 and CDR2 from the germline V gene are MNHEY and SMNVEV (reference sequence). V shed 6 bases, J shed 4 bases, and the junction held 14 bases outside the gene matches. This CDR3 has 16 amino acids.

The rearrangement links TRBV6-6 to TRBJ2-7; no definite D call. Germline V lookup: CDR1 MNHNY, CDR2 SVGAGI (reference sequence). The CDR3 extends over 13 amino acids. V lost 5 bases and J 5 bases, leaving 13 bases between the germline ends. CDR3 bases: TGTGCCAGCAGTCCCCATTTGATCAACGAGCAGTACTTC. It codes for CASSPHLINEQYF.

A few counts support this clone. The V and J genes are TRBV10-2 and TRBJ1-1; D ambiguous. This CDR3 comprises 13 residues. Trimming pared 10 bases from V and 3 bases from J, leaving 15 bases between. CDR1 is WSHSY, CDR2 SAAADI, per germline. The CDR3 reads CATSRNGYTEAFF. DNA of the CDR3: TGCGCCACCAGCCGCAATGGGTACACTGAAGCTTTCTTT.

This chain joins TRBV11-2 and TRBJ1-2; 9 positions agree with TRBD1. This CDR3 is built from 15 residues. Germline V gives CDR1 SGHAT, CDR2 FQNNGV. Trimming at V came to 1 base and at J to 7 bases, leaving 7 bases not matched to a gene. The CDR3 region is CASSLATGGVRGYTF. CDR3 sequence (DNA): TGTGCCAGCAGCTTAGCTACAGGGGGCGTACGTGGCTACACCTTC. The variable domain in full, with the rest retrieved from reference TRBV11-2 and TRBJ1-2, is EAGVAQSPRYKIIEKRQSVAFWCNPISGHATLYWYQQILGQGPKLLIQFQNNGVVDDSQLPKDRFSAERLKGVDSTLKIQPAKLEDSAVYLCASSLATGGVRGYTFGSGTRLTVV.

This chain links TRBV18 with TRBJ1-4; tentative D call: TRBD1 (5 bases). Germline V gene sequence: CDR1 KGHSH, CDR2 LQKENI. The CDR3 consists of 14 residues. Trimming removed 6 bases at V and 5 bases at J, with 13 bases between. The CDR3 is CASSPRDPNEKLFF. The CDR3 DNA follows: TGTGCCAGCTCGCCCCGGGACCCGAATGAAAAACTGTTTTTT.

The chain's CDR3 is CASSLGQINEKLFF. CDR3 coding DNA: TGTGCCAGCAGCTTGGGACAGATAAATGAAAAACTGTTTTTT. V gene TRBV7-9 combines with J gene TRBJ1-4, with 7 nucleotides matching TRBD1. The V gene end was trimmed by 3 bases and the J gene end by 5 bases; junction bases not matched to a gene: 3. CDR1 SEHNR and CDR2 FQNEAQ come from the germline V gene (reference sequence). The CDR3 runs to 14 residues.

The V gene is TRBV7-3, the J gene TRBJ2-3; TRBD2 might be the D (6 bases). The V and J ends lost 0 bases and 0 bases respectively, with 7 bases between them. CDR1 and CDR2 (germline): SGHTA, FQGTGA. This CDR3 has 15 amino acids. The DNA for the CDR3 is TGTGCCAGCAGCTTAACGGGACTCAGCACAGATACGCAGTATTTT. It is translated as CASSLTGLSTDTQYF.

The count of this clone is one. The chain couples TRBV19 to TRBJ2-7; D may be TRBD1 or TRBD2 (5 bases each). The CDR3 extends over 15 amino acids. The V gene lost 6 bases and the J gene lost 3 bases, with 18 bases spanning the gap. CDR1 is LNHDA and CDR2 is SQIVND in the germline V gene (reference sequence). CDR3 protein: CASSQYWGILYEQYF. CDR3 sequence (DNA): TGTGCCAGTAGCCAGTATTGGGGGATCCTCTACGAGCAGTACTTC.

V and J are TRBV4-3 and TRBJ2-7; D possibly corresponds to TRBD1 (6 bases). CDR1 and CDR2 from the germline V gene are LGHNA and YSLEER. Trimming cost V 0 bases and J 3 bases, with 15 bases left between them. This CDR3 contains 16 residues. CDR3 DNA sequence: TGCGCCAGCAGCCAAGAGGGGTTTGGGGGCTTCTACGAGCAGTACTTC. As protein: CASSQEGFGGFYEQYF.

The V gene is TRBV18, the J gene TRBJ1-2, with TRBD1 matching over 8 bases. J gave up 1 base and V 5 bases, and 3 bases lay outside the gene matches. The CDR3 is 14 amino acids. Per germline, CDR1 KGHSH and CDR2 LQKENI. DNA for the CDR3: TGTGCCAGCTCATCGACAGGGGATAACTATGGCTACACCTTC. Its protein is CASSSTGDNYGYTF. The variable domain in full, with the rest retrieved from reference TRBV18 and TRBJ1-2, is NAGVMQNPRHLVRRRGQEARLRCSPMKGHSHVYWYRQLPEEGLKFMVYLQKENIIDESGMPKERFSAEFPKEGPSILRIQQVVRGDSAAYFCASSSTGDNYGYTFGSGTRLTVV.

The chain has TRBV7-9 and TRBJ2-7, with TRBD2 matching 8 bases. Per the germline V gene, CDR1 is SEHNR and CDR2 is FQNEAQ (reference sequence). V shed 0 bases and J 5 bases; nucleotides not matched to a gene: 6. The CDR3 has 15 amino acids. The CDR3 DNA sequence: TGTGCCAGCAGCTTAGCGCGGGGGGTTGAGGACGAGCAGTACTTC. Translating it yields CASSLARGVEDEQYF.

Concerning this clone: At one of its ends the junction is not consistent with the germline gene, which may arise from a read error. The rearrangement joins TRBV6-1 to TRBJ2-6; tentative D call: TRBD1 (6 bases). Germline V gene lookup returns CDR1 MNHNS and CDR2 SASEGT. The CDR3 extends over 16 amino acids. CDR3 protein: CAISAGQISGANVLTF. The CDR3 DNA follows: TGTGCCATCAGTGCTGGACAGATCTCTGGGGCCAACGTCCTGACTTTC.

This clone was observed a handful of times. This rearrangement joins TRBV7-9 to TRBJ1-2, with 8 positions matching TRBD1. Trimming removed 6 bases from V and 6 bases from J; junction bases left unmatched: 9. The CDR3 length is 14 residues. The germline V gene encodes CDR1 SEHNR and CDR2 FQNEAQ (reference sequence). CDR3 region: CASSPDATGDGYTF. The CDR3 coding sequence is TGTGCCAGCAGTCCGGATGCGACAGGGGATGGCTACACCTTC.

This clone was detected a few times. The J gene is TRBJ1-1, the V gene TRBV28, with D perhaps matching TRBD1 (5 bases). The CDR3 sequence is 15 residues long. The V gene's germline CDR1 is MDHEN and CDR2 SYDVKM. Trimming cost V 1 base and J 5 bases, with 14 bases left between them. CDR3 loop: CASSLSGPGVTEAFF. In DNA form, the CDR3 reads TGTGCCAGCAGTTTATCCGGCCCGGGGGTTACTGAAGCTTTCTTT. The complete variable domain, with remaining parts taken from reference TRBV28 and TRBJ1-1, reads DVKVTQSSRYLVKRTGEKVFLECVQDMDHENMFWYRQDPGLGLRLIYFSYDVKMKEKGDIPEGYSVSREKKERFSLILESASTNQTSMYLCASSLSGPGVTEAFFGQGTRLTVV.

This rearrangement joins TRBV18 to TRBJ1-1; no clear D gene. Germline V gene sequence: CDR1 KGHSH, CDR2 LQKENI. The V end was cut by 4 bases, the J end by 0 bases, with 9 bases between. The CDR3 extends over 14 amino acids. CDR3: CASSRDLLNTEAFF. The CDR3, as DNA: TGTGCCAGCTCACGCGATCTACTGAACACTGAAGCTTTCTTT. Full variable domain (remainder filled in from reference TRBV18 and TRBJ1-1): NAGVMQNPRHLVRRRGQEARLRCSPMKGHSHVYWYRQLPEEGLKFMVYLQKENIIDESGMPKERFSAEFPKEGPSILRIQQVVRGDSAAYFCASSRDLLNTEAFFGQGTRLTVV.

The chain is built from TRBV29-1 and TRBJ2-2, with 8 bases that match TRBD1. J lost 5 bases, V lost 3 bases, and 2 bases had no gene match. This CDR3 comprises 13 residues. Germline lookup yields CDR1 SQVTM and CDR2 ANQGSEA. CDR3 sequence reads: CSVDRGRTGELFF. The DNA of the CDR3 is TGCAGCGTTGACAGGGGGCGAACCGGGGAGCTGTTTTTT.

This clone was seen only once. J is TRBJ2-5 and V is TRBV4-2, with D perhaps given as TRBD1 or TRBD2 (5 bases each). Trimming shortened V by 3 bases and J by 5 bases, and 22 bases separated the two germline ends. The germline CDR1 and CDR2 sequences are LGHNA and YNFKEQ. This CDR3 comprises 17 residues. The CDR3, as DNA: TGTGCCAGCAGCCACACGCCCTCCGAGGGACCCGAGGAGACCCAGTACTTC. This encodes CASSHTPSEGPEETQYF.

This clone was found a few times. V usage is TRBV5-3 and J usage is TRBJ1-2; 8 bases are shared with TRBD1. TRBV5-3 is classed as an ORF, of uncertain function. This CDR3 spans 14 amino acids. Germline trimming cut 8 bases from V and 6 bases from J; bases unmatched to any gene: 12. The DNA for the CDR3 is TGTGCCAGCAGTCCGGATGCGACAGGGGATGGCTACACCTTC. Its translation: CASSPDATGDGYTF.

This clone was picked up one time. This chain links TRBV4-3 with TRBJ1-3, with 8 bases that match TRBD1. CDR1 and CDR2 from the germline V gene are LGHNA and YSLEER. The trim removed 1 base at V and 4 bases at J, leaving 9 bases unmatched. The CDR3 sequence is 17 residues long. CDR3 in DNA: TGCGCCAGCAGCCAAGCCCCACAGGGGGTGAGGGGAAACACCATATATTTT. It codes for CASSQAPQGVRGNTIYF.

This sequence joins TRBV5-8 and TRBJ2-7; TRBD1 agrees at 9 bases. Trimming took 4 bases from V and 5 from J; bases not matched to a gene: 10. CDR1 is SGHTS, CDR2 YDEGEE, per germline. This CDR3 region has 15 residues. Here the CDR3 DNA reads TGTGCCAGCAGCCTGAGGGGGACAGGGCCCAACGAGCAGTACTTC. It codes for CASSLRGTGPNEQYF.